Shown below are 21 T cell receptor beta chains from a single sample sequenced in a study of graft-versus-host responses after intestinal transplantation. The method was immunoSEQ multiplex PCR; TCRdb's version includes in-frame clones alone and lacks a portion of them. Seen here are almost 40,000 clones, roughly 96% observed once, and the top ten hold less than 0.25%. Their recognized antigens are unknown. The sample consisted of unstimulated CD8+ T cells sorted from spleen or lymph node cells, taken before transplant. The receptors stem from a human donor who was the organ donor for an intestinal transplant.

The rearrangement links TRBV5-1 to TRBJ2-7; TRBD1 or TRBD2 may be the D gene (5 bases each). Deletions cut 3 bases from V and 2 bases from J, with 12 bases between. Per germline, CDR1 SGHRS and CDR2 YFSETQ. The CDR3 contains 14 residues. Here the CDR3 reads CASSWDGEAYEQYF. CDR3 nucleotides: TGCGCCAGCAGCTGGGACGGTGAAGCCTACGAGCAGTACTTC.

The CDR3 nucleotides read TGTGCCAGCAGCTCCGGGGGCAATGGCTACACCTTC. Amino acid sequence: CASSSGGNGYTF. The chain links TRBV7-9 to TRBJ1-2; perhaps TRBD1 as D (6 bases). Germline V gives CDR1 SEHNR, CDR2 FQNEAQ (reference sequence). V was clipped by 4 bases and J by 6 bases, with 9 bases between them. The length of the CDR3 is 12 residues.

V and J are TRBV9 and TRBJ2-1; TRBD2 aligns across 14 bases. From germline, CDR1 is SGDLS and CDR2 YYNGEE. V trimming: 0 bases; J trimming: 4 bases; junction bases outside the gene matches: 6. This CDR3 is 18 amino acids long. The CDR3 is CASSVEPGTSGGYNEQFF. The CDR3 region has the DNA TGTGCCAGCAGCGTAGAGCCCGGGACTAGCGGGGGATACAATGAGCAGTTCTTC. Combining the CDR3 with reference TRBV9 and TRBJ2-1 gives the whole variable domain DSGVTQTPKHLITATGQRVTLRCSPRSGDLSVYWYQQSLDQGLQFLIQYYNGEERAKGNILERFSAQQFPDLHSELNLSSLELGDSALYFCASSVEPGTSGGYNEQFFGPGTRLTVL.

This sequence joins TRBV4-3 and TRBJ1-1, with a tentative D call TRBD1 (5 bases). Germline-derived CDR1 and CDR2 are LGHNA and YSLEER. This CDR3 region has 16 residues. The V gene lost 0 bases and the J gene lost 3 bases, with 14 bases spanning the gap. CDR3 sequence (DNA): TGCGCCAGCAGCCAAGATCCGGGGGGTTTGGACACTGAAGCTTTCTTT. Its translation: CASSQDPGGLDTEAFF.

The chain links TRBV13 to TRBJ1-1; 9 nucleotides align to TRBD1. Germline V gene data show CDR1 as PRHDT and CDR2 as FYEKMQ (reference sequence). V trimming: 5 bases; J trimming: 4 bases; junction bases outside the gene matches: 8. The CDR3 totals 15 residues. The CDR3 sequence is CASSLEGQGSTEAFF. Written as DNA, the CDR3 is TGTGCCAGCAGCCTAGAAGGACAGGGGAGCACTGAAGCTTTCTTT. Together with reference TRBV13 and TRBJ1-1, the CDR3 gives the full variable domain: AAGVIQSPRHLIKEKRETATLKCYPIPRHDTVYWYQQGPGQDPQFLISFYEKMQSDKGSIPDRFSAQQFSDYHSELNMSSLELGDSALYFCASSLEGQGSTEAFFGQGTRLTVV.

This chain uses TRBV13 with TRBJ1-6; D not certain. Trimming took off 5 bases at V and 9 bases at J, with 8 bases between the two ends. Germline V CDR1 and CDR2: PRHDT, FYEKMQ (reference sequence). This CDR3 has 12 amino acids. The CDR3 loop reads CASSEGRSPLHF. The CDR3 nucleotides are TGTGCCAGCAGCGAGGGTCGTTCACCCCTCCACTTT.

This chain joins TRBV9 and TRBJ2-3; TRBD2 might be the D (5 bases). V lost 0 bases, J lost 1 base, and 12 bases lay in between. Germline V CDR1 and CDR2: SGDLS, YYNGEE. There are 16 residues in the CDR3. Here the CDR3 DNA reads TGTGCCAGCAGCGTAGTGGACGGGGTCGGCACAGATACGCAGTATTTT. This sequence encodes CASSVVDGVGTDTQYF.

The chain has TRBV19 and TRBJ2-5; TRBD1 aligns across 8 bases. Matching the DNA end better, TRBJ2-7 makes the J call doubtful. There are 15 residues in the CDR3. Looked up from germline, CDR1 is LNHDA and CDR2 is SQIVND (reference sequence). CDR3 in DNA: TGTGCCAGTAGTTCGCGCGGACAGGGTGTCTACGAGCAGTACTTC. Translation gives CASSSRGQGVYEQYF.

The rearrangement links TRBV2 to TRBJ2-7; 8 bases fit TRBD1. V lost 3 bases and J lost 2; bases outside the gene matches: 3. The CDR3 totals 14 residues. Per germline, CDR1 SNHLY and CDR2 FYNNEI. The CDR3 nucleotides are TGTGCCAGCAGTGACATGGACAGGGCCTACGAGCAGTACTTC. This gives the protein CASSDMDRAYEQYF. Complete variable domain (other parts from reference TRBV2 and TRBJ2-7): EPEVTQTPSHQVTQMGQEVILRCVPISNHLYFYWYRQILGQKVEFLVSFYNNEISEKSEIFDDQFSVERPDGSNFTLKIRSTKLEDSAMYFCASSDMDRAYEQYFGPGTRLTVT.

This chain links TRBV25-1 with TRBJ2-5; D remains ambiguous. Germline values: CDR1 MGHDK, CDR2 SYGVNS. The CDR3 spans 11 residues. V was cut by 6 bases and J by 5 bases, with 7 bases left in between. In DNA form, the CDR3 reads TGTGCCAGCAGCGTGGGGGAGACCCAGTACTTC. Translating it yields CASSVGETQYF.

The CDR3 DNA follows: TGCGCCAGCAGCCAAGATCAGGGGTGGGACGAGCAGTACTTC. It codes for CASSQDQGWDEQYF. The chain couples TRBV4-3 to TRBJ2-7, with D tentatively TRBD1 (6 bases). The germline V and J ends were trimmed by 0 bases and 5 bases, with 11 bases remaining between them. CDR1 is LGHNA, CDR2 YSLEER, per germline. The CDR3 extends over 14 amino acids.

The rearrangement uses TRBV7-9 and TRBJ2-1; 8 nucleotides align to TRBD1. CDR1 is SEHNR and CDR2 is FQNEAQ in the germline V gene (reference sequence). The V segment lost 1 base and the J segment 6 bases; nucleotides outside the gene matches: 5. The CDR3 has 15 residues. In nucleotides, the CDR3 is TGTGCCAGCAGCTTAGGGACAGGGTTATCCAATGAGCAGTTCTTC. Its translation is CASSLGTGLSNEQFF.

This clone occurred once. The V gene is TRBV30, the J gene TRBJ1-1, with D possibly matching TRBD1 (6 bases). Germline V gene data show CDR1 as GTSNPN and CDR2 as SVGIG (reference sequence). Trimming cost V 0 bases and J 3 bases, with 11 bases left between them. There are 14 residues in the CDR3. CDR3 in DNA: TGTGCCTGGAGTGTAGCCGGGGGCCACACTGAAGCTTTCTTT. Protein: CAWSVAGGHTEAFF.

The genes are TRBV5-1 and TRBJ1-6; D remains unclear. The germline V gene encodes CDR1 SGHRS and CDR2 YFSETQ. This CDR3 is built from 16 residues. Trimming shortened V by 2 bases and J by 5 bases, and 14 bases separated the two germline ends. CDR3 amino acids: CASSLFPDGDNSPLHF. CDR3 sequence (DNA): TGCGCCAGCAGCTTATTTCCGGACGGAGATAATTCACCCCTCCACTTT. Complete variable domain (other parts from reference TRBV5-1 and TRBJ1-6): KAGVTQTPRYLIKTRGQQVTLSCSPISGHRSVSWYQQTPGQGLQFLFEYFSETQRNKGNFPGRFSGRQFSNSRSEMNVSTLELGDSALYLCASSLFPDGDNSPLHFGNGTRLTVT.

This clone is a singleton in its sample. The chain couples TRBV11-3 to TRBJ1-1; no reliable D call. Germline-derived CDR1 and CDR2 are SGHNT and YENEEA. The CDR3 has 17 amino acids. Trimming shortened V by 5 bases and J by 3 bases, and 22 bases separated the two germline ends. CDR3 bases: TGTGCCAGCAGCGGGATTTCGGGTTTGGGGTGGGACACTGAAGCTTTCTTT. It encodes CASSGISGLGWDTEAFF.

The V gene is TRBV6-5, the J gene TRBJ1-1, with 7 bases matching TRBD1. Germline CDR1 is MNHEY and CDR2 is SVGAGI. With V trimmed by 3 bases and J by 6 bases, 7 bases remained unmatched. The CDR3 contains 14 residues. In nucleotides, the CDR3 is TGTGCCAGCAGTTATCAGAACAGGGGTCCTGAAGCTTTCTTT. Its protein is CASSYQNRGPEAFF.

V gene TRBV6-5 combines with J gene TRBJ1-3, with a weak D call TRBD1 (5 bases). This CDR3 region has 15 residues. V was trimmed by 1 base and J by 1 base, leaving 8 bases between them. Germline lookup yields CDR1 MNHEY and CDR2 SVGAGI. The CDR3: CASSYLGGSGNTIYF. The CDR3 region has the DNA TGTGCCAGCAGTTACTTGGGGGGTTCTGGAAACACCATATATTTT.

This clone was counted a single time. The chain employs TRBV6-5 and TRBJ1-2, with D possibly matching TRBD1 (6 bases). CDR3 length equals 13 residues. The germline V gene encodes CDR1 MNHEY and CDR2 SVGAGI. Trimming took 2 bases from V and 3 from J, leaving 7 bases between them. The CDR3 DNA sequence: TGTGCCAGCAGTTACCCAGGGGACTATGGCTACACCTTC. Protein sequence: CASSYPGDYGYTF.

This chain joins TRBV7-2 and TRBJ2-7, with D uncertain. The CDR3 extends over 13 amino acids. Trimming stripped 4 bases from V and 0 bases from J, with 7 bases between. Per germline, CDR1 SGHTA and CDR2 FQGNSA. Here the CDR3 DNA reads TGTGCCAGCAGCTCTGACAACTCCTACGAGCAGTACTTC. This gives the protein CASSSDNSYEQYF.

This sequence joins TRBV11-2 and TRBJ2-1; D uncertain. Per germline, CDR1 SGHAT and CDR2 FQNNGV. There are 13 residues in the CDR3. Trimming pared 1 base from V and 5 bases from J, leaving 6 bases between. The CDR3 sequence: CASSLVGHNEQFF. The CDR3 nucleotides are TGTGCCAGCAGCTTAGTGGGTCACAATGAGCAGTTCTTC.

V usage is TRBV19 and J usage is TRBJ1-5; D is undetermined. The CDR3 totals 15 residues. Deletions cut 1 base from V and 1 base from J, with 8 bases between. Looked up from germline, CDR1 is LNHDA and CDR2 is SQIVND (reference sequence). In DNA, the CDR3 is TGTGCCAGTAGTATAGTATACAACAGCAATCAGCCCCAGCATTTT. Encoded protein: CASSIVYNSNQPQHF.